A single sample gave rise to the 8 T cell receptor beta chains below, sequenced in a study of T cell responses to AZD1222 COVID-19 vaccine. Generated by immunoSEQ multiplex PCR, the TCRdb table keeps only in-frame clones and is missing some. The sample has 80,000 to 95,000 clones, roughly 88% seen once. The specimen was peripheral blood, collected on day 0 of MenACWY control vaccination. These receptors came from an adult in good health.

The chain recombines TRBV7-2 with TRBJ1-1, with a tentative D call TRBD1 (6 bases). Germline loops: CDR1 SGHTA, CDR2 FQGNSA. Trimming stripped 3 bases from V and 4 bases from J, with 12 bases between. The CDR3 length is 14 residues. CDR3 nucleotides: TGTGCCAGCAGCTTGTCAAGGGGGGGCACTGAAGCTTTCTTT. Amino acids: CASSLSRGGTEAFF.

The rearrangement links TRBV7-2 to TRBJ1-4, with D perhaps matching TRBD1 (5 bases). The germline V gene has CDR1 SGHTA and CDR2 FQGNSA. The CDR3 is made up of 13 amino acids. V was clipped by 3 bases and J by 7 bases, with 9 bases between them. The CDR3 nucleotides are TGTGCCAGCAGCTTTAGGAGGGGTGAAAAACTGTTTTTT. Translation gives CASSFRRGEKLFF. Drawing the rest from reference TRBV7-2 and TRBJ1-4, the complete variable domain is GAGVSQSPSNKVTEKGKDVELRCDPISGHTALYWYRQSLGQGLEFLIYFQGNSAPDKSGLPSDRFSAERTGGSVSTLTIQRTQQEDSAVYLCASSFRRGEKLFFGSGTQLSVL.

Here the CDR3 reads CASSDGRGYTF. CDR3 coding DNA: TGTGCCAGCAGTGACGGGCGTGGCTACACCTTC. The chain links TRBV6-4 to TRBJ1-2; D uncertain. The V and J ends lost 2 bases and 7 bases respectively, with 5 bases between them. The germline gives CDR1 MRHNA, CDR2 SNTAGT. This CDR3 is 11 amino acids long.

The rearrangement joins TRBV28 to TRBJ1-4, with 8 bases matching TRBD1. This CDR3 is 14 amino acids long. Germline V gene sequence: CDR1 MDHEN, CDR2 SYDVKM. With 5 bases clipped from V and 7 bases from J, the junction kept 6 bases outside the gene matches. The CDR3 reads CASSETGVSEKLFF. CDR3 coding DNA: TGTGCCAGCAGTGAGACAGGGGTGAGTGAAAAACTGTTTTTT.

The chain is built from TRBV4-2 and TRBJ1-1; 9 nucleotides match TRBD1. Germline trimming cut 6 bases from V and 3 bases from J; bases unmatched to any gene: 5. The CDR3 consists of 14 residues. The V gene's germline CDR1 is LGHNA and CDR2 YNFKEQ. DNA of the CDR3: TGTGCCAGCAGAGAGGACAGGGGTCACACTGAAGCTTTCTTT. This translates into CASREDRGHTEAFF.

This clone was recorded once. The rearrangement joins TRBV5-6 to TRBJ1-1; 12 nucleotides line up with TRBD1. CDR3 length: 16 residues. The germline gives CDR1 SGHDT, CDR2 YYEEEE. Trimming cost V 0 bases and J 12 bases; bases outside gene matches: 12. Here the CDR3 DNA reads TGTGCCAGCAGCTTGGATTATAATTGGGACAGGGGGCAAACTTTCTTT. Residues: CASSLDYNWDRGQTFF.

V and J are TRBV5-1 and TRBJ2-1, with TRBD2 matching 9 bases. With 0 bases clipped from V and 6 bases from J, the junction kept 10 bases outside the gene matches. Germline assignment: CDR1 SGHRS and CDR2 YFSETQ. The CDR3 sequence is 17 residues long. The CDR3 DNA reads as TGCGCCAGCAGCTTGGTGCCTAGCGGGAATCCGGGCAATGAGCAGTTCTTC. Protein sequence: CASSLVPSGNPGNEQFF.

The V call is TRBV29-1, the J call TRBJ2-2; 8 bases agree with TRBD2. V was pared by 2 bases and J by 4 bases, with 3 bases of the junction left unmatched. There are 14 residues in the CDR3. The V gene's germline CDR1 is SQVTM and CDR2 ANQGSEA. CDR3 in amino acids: CSVEREGSTGELFF. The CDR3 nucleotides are TGCAGCGTTGAACGGGAGGGCAGCACCGGGGAGCTGTTTTTT.